This T cell receptor (beta chain) stems from a study of blood T cell repertoires in COVID-19. Assignment of participants to cohorts was predicated upon participant-reported clinical history. Measured with immunoSEQ multiplex PCR; TCRdb has only the in-frame clones, and not every one. The sample lists roughly 250,000 clones, roughly 90% occurring once. Trimming cost V 4 bases and J 5 bases, with 11 bases left between them. The CDR3 covers 13 residues. Looked up from germline, CDR1 is SNHLY and CDR2 is FYNNEI. V gene TRBV2 combines with J gene TRBJ2-5; tentatively, D is TRBD2 (5 bases). Sequencing was carried out using PBMCs or T cells enriched from blood (not recorded which). The origin of this receptor is a woman in her 30s with acute COVID-19. The CDR3 coding sequence is TGTGCCAGCAGTGTCCGGGATGGTGAGACCCAGTACTTC. Protein product: CASSVRDGETQYF.